Listed below are T cell receptor beta chains from one sample, sequenced in a study of blood T cell repertoires in COVID-19. Generated by immunoSEQ multiplex PCR, the TCRdb table keeps only in-frame clones and is missing some. Counted here are 100,000 to 150,000 clones, approximately 89% occurring once; the ten biggest clones make up 10%. Material: peripheral blood. Every receptor here comes from a man in his forties or fifties with acute or convalescent COVID-19. Both conserved end residues are part of each CDR3. D genes are given only for firm matches. Clone size is given for some rows only: seen once, a few or many times, or a class if the clone is expanded.

>TRBV5-6|-|TRBD2|TRBJ2-1
TGTGCCAGCAGCGGTACCGGGACTAGCGGATGGGCGGAGTTCTTC
CASSGTGTSGWAEFF
>TRBV29-1|once|TRBD1|TRBJ1-1
TGCAGCGTTAGGACAGGTAACACTGAAGCTTTCTTT
CSVRTGNTEAFF
>TRBV7-9|few|-|TRBJ1-1
TGTGCCAGCAGCTTAGGTCCGGGTGCGAACGCTGAAGCTTTCTTT
CASSLGPGANAEAFF
>TRBV11-2|-|TRBD1|TRBJ2-5
TGTGCCAGCAGCTACAACAGGGGGAACTACGAGACCCAGTACTTC
CASSYNRGNYETQYF
>TRBV3-1/TRBV3-2|-|TRBD1|TRBJ1-3
TGTGCCAGCAGCGATTGGACAGGGTCTGGAAACACCATATATTTT
CASSDWTGSGNTIYF
>TRBV7-3|-|TRBD2|TRBJ2-2
TGTGCCAGCGCGGGAGACATGTCTGGGAGGCCCGGGGAGCTGTTTTTT
CASAGDMSGRPGELFF
>TRBV6-5|-|-|TRBJ1-1
TGTGCCAGCAGGTCTCGTTTTGAAGCTTTCTTT
CASRSRFEAFF
>TRBV28|-|TRBD1|TRBJ1-2
TGTGCCAGCCAGGAACAGGGGACCGGCTACACCTTC
CASQEQGTGYTF
>TRBV30|-|TRBD1|TRBJ1-5
TGTGCCTGGAGTGAGGGACAGGCGAACGGTCAGCCCCAGCATTTT
CAWSEGQANGQPQHF
>TRBV21-1|-|-|TRBJ2-1
TGTGCCAGCAGCAAAGATACTAGCGGGGGGGCCTCGGTTGGCAATGAGCAGTTCTTC
CASSKDTSGGASVGNEQFF
>TRBV5-6|once|-|TRBJ2-3
TGTGCCAGCAGGGGAGCGGGAGATACGCAGTATTTT
CASRGAGDTQYF
>TRBV4-1|-|-|TRBJ2-3
TGCGCCAGCAGCCCCCAAGGGGCTAATACAGATACGCAGTATTTT
CASSPQGANTDTQYF
>TRBV21-1|-|-|TRBJ2-2
TGTGCCAGCAATACAGGCACTAACACCGGGGAGCTGTTTTTT
CASNTGTNTGELFF
>TRBV28|-|-|TRBJ1-2
TGTGCCAGCAGTTTATGGCCAGTGGGCGCAGGCTACACCTTC
CASSLWPVGAGYTF
>TRBV14|-|TRBD1|TRBJ1-6
TGTGCCAGCAGCCATCCGGGACAGCTAAATTCACCCCTCCACTTT
CASSHPGQLNSPLHF
>TRBV29-1|-|-|TRBJ1-1
TGCAGCGTTGGCAGCGGGTGGGCCATGGGGACTGAAGCTTTCTTT
CSVGSGWAMGTEAFF
>TRBV15|once|-|TRBJ1-2
TGTGCCACCGGCAATGGACAAACCAACGACTATGGCTACACCTTC
CATGNGQTNDYGYTF
>TRBV5-1|-|-|TRBJ1-6
TGCGCCAGCAGCTTGCGGGGGGCCCAGGGTAATTCACCCCTCCACTTT
CASSLRGAQGNSPLHF
>TRBV6-5|-|TRBD1|TRBJ1-6
TGTGCCAGCAGCTCCGGGACAGCCTTTAATTCACCCCTCCACTTT
CASSSGTAFNSPLHF
>TRBV23-1|-|TRBD2|TRBJ2-7
TGCGCCAGCAGTCAATCAATCGTTCCAAGCGGGAGAGCCGAGCAGTACTTC
CASSQSIVPSGRAEQYF
>TRBV24-1|-|-|TRBJ2-5
TGTGCCACCAGTGATTTGGCGGCAGGGAGGGAGACCCAGTACTTC
CATSDLAAGRETQYF
>TRBV4-1|-|-|TRBJ2-2
TGCGCCAGCAGCTTTGTTTCTACCGGGGAGCTGTTTTTT
CASSFVSTGELFF
>TRBV5-8|-|TRBD1|TRBJ1-5
TGTGCCAGCAGCTTGGCAGGGGGTTCTCAGCCCCAGCATTTT
CASSLAGGSQPQHF
>TRBV28|once|TRBD1|TRBJ1-1
TGTGCCAGCGGCTGGGACAGGGGTACTGAAGCTTTCTTT
CASGWDRGTEAFF
>TRBV9|-|-|TRBJ1-1
TGTGCCAGCAGTTCCGCCGCGGGGGTAACTGAAGCTTTCTTT
CASSSAAGVTEAFF